This TCR beta chain was identified in a study of T cell changes during pregnancy in multiple sclerosis. Method: immunoSEQ multiplex PCR; TCRdb's copy keeps in-frame clones and lacks some. The table records some 52,000 clones, approximately 92% of them present only once. With 7 bases clipped from V and 7 bases from J, the junction kept 7 bases outside the gene matches. CDR3 length: 14 residues. Germline loops: CDR1 MNHEY, CDR2 SVGAGI. The chain is built from TRBV6-5 and TRBJ1-6, with 7 nucleotides matching TRBD1. The receptor comes from a female donor with multiple sclerosis, enrolled in a pregnancy study. The source was CD4+ T cells from peripheral blood mononuclear cells, collected in the third trimester of pregnancy. CDR3 in amino acids: CASNRDSKNSPLHF. The CDR3 DNA is TGTGCCAGCAACCGGGACAGCAAAAATTCACCCCTCCACTTT.